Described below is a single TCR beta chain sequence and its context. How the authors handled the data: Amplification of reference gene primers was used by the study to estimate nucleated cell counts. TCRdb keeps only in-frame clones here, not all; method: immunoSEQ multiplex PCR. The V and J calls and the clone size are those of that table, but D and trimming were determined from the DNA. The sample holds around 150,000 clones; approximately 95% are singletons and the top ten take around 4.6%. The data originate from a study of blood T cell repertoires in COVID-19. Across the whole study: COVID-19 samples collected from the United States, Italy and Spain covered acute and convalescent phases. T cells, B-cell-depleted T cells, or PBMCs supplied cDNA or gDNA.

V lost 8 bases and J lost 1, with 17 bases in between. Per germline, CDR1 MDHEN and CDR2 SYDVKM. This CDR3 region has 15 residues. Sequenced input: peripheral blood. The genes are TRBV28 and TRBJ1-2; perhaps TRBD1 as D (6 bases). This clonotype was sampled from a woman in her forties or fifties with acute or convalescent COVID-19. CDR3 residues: CASFPRDTYNYGYTF. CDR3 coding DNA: TGTGCCAGCTTCCCCCGGGACACCTATAACTATGGCTACACCTTC.